The 12 T cell receptor beta chains listed next were all sequenced from one sample in a study of cytomegalovirus exposure and HLA in healthy donors. With 60 Vbeta and 13 Jbeta primers, the PCR was carried out. Assay: immunoSEQ multiplex PCR; the TCRdb copy retains only in-frame clones and omits some. The data contain around 200,000 clones, around 80% of them singletons. The sample comprised PBMCs. The origin of the receptors is a girl aged 2-10 years in good health and CMV-seropositive.

There are a few counts of this clone. CDR3 region: CASYGDTEAFF. CDR3 in DNA: TGTGCCAGCTACGGGGACACTGAAGCTTTCTTT. V is TRBV6-5 and J is TRBJ1-1, with unresolved D. Trimming stripped 8 bases from V and 3 bases from J, with 7 bases between. Germline values: CDR1 MNHEY, CDR2 SVGAGI. The CDR3 loop spans 11 amino acids.

The chain uses TRBV15 and TRBJ2-7; 8 nucleotides line up with TRBD1. The CDR3 runs 15 residues. V lost 4 bases and J lost 6; bases outside the gene matches: 11. Germline V lookup: CDR1 LNHNV, CDR2 YYDKDF (reference sequence). The CDR3: CATSNLMDRVGEQYF. CDR3 sequence (DNA): TGTGCCACCAGCAATCTGATGGACAGGGTTGGCGAGCAGTACTTC.

CDR3 DNA sequence: TGTGCCAGCAGTACAGACAGGGGGAGTGGAAACATTCAGTACTTC. The encoded protein is CASSTDRGSGNIQYF. The gene calls are TRBV28 and TRBJ2-4; the match to TRBD1 covers 9 bases. The V segment lost 5 bases and the J segment 6 bases; nucleotides outside the gene matches: 8. CDR3 length: 15 residues. Germline V lookup: CDR1 MDHEN, CDR2 SYDVKM.

The chain combines TRBV27 with TRBJ2-7; 7 nucleotides align to TRBD2. Trimming cost V 6 bases and J 0 bases; bases outside gene matches: 17. The CDR3 runs to 18 residues. Germline values: CDR1 MNHEY, CDR2 SMNVEV (reference sequence). The DNA of the CDR3 is TGTGCCAGCAGCACATACCGCAGTGGTACTAGCGCCTCCTACGAGCAGTACTTC. Protein product: CASSTYRSGTSASYEQYF.

As concerns this clone: Different DNA sequences within this sample yield the same CDR3. The rearrangement joins TRBV30 to TRBJ1-4, with 8 bases matching TRBD1. Trimming cost V 3 bases and J 8 bases; bases outside gene matches: 5. The CDR3 sequence is 13 residues long. Germline CDR1 GTSNPN, CDR2 SVGIG (reference sequence). The CDR3, as DNA: TGTGCCTGGAGCAGACAGGGGAACGAAAAACTGTTTTTT. Its translation is CAWSRQGNEKLFF. The whole variable domain, filled in from reference TRBV30 and TRBJ1-4, reads SQTIHQWPATLVQPVGSPLSLECTVEGTSNPNLYWYRQAAGRGLQLLFYSVGIGQISSEVPQNLSASRPQDRQFILSSKKLLLSDSGFYLCAWSRQGNEKLFFGSGTQLSVL.

The chain has TRBV2 and TRBJ2-1, with D uncertain. Germline CDR1 and CDR2: SNHLY and FYNNEI. Deletions cut 6 bases from V and 10 bases from J, with 13 bases between. This CDR3 is built from 12 residues. In DNA, the CDR3 is TGTGCCAGCAGCAAAGAGCGCCTCGAGCAGTTCTTC. It translates to CASSKERLEQFF.

The chain employs TRBV28 and TRBJ2-1, with TRBD2 matching 12 bases. V lost 7 bases and J lost 5; bases outside the gene matches: 6. The CDR3 is 15 residues long. Germline lookup yields CDR1 MDHEN and CDR2 SYDVKM. The CDR3 DNA sequence: TGTGCCAGCAACCGTAGGACTAGCGGGAACAATGAGCAGTTCTTC. As protein: CASNRRTSGNNEQFF.

The chain carries TRBV30 and TRBJ2-1, with TRBD2 matching 11 bases. The length of the CDR3 is 13 residues. CDR1 and CDR2 (germline): GTSNPN, SVGIG (reference sequence). Trimming removed 5 bases from V and 6 bases from J; junction bases left unmatched: 3. The chain's CDR3 is CAWDSGRANEQFF. CDR3 sequence (DNA): TGTGCCTGGGATAGCGGGAGGGCCAATGAGCAGTTCTTC.

This clone was recorded a few times. In DNA form, the CDR3 reads TGTGCCAGCAGCTTAGACAAGAGACTAGTAATGGGTGAGCAGTTCTTC. Residues: CASSLDKRLVMGEQFF. V is TRBV7-9 and J is TRBJ2-1, with a weak D call TRBD2 (6 bases). Germline V gives CDR1 SEHNR, CDR2 FQNEAQ (reference sequence). The CDR3 covers 16 residues. V was trimmed by 1 base and J by 9 bases, leaving 19 bases between them.

The rearrangement links TRBV4-1 to TRBJ2-5; D might be TRBD2 (6 bases). Germline CDR1 reads MGHRA; CDR2 reads YSYEKL. The CDR3 loop spans 18 amino acids. Trimming removed 1 base from V and 0 bases from J, with 18 bases in between. CDR3 in amino acids: CASSQVGRSSGDQETQYF. In DNA form, the CDR3 reads TGCGCCAGCAGCCAAGTGGGACGATCCTCGGGGGACCAAGAGACCCAGTACTTC.

In this sample, this clone turned up once. The chain combines TRBV5-1 with TRBJ2-4, with D possibly being TRBD1 (5 bases). Germline CDR1 and CDR2: SGHRS and YFSETQ. V was pared by 3 bases and J by 0 bases, with 7 bases between. CDR3 length: 14 residues. CDR3 in amino acids: CASSSTAAKNIQYF. The CDR3 DNA sequence: TGCGCCAGCAGCTCGACAGCAGCCAAAAACATTCAGTACTTC.

V and J are TRBV5-8 and TRBJ1-4, with D unclear. Germline CDR1 is SGHTS and CDR2 is YDEGEE. This CDR3 has 14 amino acids. The ends were cut back, 4 bases at V and 8 bases at J, with 15 bases in the middle. CDR3 bases: TGTGCCAGCAGCCCCCGATACGGTGAAGAAAAACTGTTTTTT. The encoded protein is CASSPRYGEEKLFF.